This paragraph reports one T cell receptor beta chain. These data come from a study of technical replicates of blood from several donors. The CDR3 has 11 amino acids. The V gene lost 5 bases and the J gene lost 8 bases, with 10 bases spanning the gap. CDR1 is DFQATT and CDR2 is SNEGSKA in the germline V gene (reference sequence). The table came from immunoSEQ multiplex PCR; TCRdb's copy has only in-frame clones and leaves some out. The top ten clones hold 0.23% of a sample with 95,000 to 100,000 clones, more than 90% of them seen once. The TCR comes from a human donor in good health. Sequences were obtained from T cells isolated from PBMCs. J is TRBJ2-1 and V is TRBV20-1, with TRBD1 as a possible D gene (6 bases). The CDR3 reads CSAPGVDEQFF. CDR3 coding DNA: TGCAGTGCTCCAGGGGTTGATGAGCAGTTCTTC.